Below, 16 T cell receptor beta chains from the same sample are listed, as sequenced in a study of blood T cell repertoires in COVID-19 (dated by TCRdb to the early 2020s). The library was obtained by the immunoSEQ multiplex PCR assay. TCRdb took this table from immuneACCESS and kept in-frame rearrangements with V and J called. Such tables lack part of the clones; where checked against another copy, unresolved V genes explain under half of the gap, and the rest is unexplained. For this sample there are 150,000 to 200,000 clones; approximately 93% appear just once. The ten largest account for roughly 2% of the sample. The sequencing sample was made of peripheral blood. These receptors all stem from a woman aged 55-69 years with COVID-19, enrolled during active disease.

This clone was recorded once. J is TRBJ2-5 and V is TRBV5-1, with TRBD2 matching over 9 bases. The CDR3 is made up of 14 amino acids. CDR1 SGHRS and CDR2 YFSETQ come from the germline V gene. V was pared by 4 bases and J by 1 base, with 2 bases of the junction left unmatched. The CDR3 spells CASSVTSGQETQYF. DNA for the CDR3: TGCGCCAGCAGCGTGACTAGCGGCCAAGAGACCCAGTACTTC.

The V and J genes are TRBV9 and TRBJ1-1, with 10 bases aligning to TRBD1. The CDR3 spans 14 residues. Germline V lookup: CDR1 SGDLS, CDR2 YYNGEE. Trimming at V came to 4 bases and at J to 4 bases, leaving 4 bases not matched to a gene. The CDR3 DNA reads as TGTGCCAGCAGCTTCGGACAGGGGGGCACTGAAGCTTTCTTT. It codes for CASSFGQGGTEAFF.

The rearrangement joins TRBV6-5 to TRBJ2-5; D is unclear. Germline V lookup: CDR1 MNHEY, CDR2 SVGAGI. This CDR3 has 13 amino acids. Trimming stripped 6 bases from V and 2 bases from J, with 10 bases between. Written as DNA, the CDR3 is TGTGCCAGCAGGCGCGCAGGACAAGAGACCCAGTACTTC. Translating gives CASRRAGQETQYF.

The rearrangement joins TRBV5-1 to TRBJ1-1; a possible D gene is TRBD1 (5 bases). From germline, CDR1 is SGHRS and CDR2 YFSETQ. This CDR3 has 16 residues. V dropped 0 bases and J dropped 0 bases, with 12 bases sitting between them. CDR3 sequence reads: CASSLVGGAVNTEAFF. CDR3 in DNA: TGCGCCAGCAGCTTGGTAGGAGGGGCGGTGAACACTGAAGCTTTCTTT. Together with reference TRBV5-1 and TRBJ1-1, the CDR3 gives the full variable domain: KAGVTQTPRYLIKTRGQQVTLSCSPISGHRSVSWYQQTPGQGLQFLFEYFSETQRNKGNFPGRFSGRQFSNSRSEMNVSTLELGDSALYLCASSLVGGAVNTEAFFGQGTRLTVV.

This clone was observed once. The rearrangement links TRBV10-3 to TRBJ2-1, with 15 bases that match TRBD2. Germline V CDR1 and CDR2: ENHRY, SYGVKD. This CDR3 contains 19 residues. Trimming removed 3 bases from V and 3 bases from J; junction bases left unmatched: 9. The CDR3: CAISDTGLAGGTHYNEQFF. CDR3 nucleotides: TGTGCCATCAGTGATACGGGACTAGCGGGGGGAACGCACTACAATGAGCAGTTCTTC.

The genes are TRBV29-1 and TRBJ2-1; tentatively, D is TRBD2 (7 bases). Germline loops: CDR1 SQVTM, CDR2 ANQGSEA. The V gene lost 4 bases and the J gene lost 5 bases, with 12 bases spanning the gap. CDR3 length: 13 amino acids. The CDR3 spells CSVGRGGDNEQFF. CDR3 DNA: TGCAGCGTTGGGAGAGGGGGGGACAATGAGCAGTTCTTC.

This chain links TRBV19 with TRBJ1-1; no clear D. The V and J ends lost 5 bases and 1 base respectively, with 8 bases between them. Germline CDR1 reads LNHDA; CDR2 reads SQIVND (reference sequence). The CDR3 totals 13 residues. CDR3 in DNA: TGTGCCAGTAGTGGGCACAGGAACACTGAAGCTTTCTTT. This codes for CASSGHRNTEAFF.

The genes are TRBV5-1 and TRBJ1-1; 10 bases match TRBD1. Germline trimming cut 9 bases from V and 1 base from J; bases unmatched to any gene: 9. This CDR3 is built from 15 residues. CDR1 SGHRS and CDR2 YFSETQ come from the germline V gene. DNA of the CDR3: TGCGCCACCAAAAGTGGGACAGGGGAGAACACTGAAGCTTTCTTT. Translation gives CATKSGTGENTEAFF.

About this clone: One end of the junction varies from germline; a read error may be responsible. The CDR3 DNA is TGTGCCAGCACTCCCCCGGGGGTGAATACTGAAGCTTTCTTT. Protein product: CASTPPGVNTEAFF. The chain couples TRBV27 to TRBJ1-1, with D possibly TRBD1 on 5 matching bases. Germline-derived CDR1 and CDR2 are MNHEY and SMNVEV (reference sequence). The CDR3 is 14 residues long.

This clone was counted only a few times. The V call is TRBV28, the J call TRBJ1-5; perhaps TRBD1 as D (6 bases). Germline V lookup: CDR1 MDHEN, CDR2 SYDVKM. The CDR3 runs to 16 residues. V gave up 3 bases and J gave up 4 bases, with 16 bases separating them. CDR3 residues: CASSFAGTLINQPQHF. CDR3 sequence (DNA): TGTGCCAGCAGTTTCGCCGGGACACTGATAAATCAGCCCCAGCATTTT.

The J gene is TRBJ2-3, the V gene TRBV15, with TRBD2 matching over 11 bases. Looked up from germline, CDR1 is LNHNV and CDR2 is YYDKDF (reference sequence). The CDR3 sequence is 16 residues long. The ends lost 7 bases at V and 6 bases at J; junction bases unmatched: 12. The CDR3, as DNA: TGTGCCACCAAAGAGGGACTAGCGGTATTCTCTGATACGCAGTATTTT. Residues: CATKEGLAVFSDTQYF.

This sequence joins TRBV7-8 and TRBJ2-2; D is possibly TRBD1 (5 bases). The germline V gene encodes CDR1 SGHVS and CDR2 FQNEAQ. V was shortened by 0 bases and J by 4 bases, with 12 bases between the two germline ends. CDR3 length equals 16 residues. The CDR3 DNA reads TGTGCCAGCAGCTTAGCTTCGACAGCTAGCACCGGGGAGCTGTTTTTT. This translates into CASSLASTASTGELFF.

The chain carries TRBV6-6 and TRBJ1-5; possible D gene TRBD1, 6 bases. Trimming removed 0 bases at V and 6 bases at J, with 12 bases between. This CDR3 has 15 amino acids. From germline, CDR1 is MNHNY and CDR2 SVGAGI (reference sequence). The chain's CDR3 is CASSYSLPGAQPQHF. DNA for the CDR3: TGTGCCAGCAGTTACTCGCTTCCAGGGGCTCAGCCCCAGCATTTT.

The rearrangement uses TRBV20-1 and TRBJ1-6; D ambiguous. The length of the CDR3 is 15 residues. The V and J ends lost 3 bases and 3 bases respectively, with 12 bases between them. Germline-derived CDR1 and CDR2 are DFQATT and SNEGSKA (reference sequence). In nucleotides, the CDR3 is TGCAGTGCTAGTGGATCCGGGTTCTATAATTCACCCCTCCACTTT. This encodes CSASGSGFYNSPLHF.

This chain links TRBV10-3 with TRBJ2-3; 9 bases align to TRBD2. V shed 7 bases and J 5 bases; nucleotides not matched to a gene: 7. CDR3 length: 14 amino acids. Germline CDR1 and CDR2: ENHRY and SYGVKD. The CDR3 loop reads CAITPGLALDTQYF. The CDR3 DNA is TGTGCCATCACACCGGGACTAGCTTTAGATACGCAGTATTTT.

The V call is TRBV4-1, the J call TRBJ2-3, with no clear D. Germline V gene lookup returns CDR1 MGHRA and CDR2 YSYEKL. Trimming stripped 0 bases from V and 14 bases from J, with 21 bases between. The CDR3 runs to 15 residues. CDR3 amino acids: CASSQDYAGAGLLYF. The CDR3 nucleotides read TGCGCCAGCAGCCAAGATTATGCCGGAGCCGGCCTTCTGTATTTT.